The clone carrying this T cell receptor beta chain turned up a few times. These data belong to a study of cytomegalovirus exposure and HLA in healthy donors. Study context: Later, an analysis reported that the roughly 120 validation repertoires had used the same platform as the roughly 660 first-cohort repertoires.

Trimming removed 9 bases from V and 1 base from J, with 10 bases in between. There are 13 residues in the CDR3. Germline loops: CDR1 SGHTA, CDR2 FQGTGA. The table came from immunoSEQ multiplex PCR; TCRdb's copy has only in-frame clones and leaves some out. The sample lists tens of thousands of clones, 90% to 95% occurring once. This receptor was taken from a man younger than 35 in good health and CMV-seronegative. Sequencing used PBMCs. V gene TRBV7-3 combines with J gene TRBJ1-5, with D possibly being TRBD1 (6 bases). The CDR3 sequence is CASFTGSNQPQHF. CDR3 DNA sequence: TGTGCCAGTTTCACAGGGAGCAATCAGCCCCAGCATTTT.